This T cell receptor beta chain emerged from a study of blood T cells in healthy people across ages. Study-level points and caveats: TCR beta diversity, measured per million T cells, fell in a roughly linear way with age.

As for this clonotype: The antigen remains undetermined.

Alongside a J-beta primer mix, a sample-barcoded 5' primer served in a second PCR lasting about 7 to 12 cycles. TCRdb recomputed calls from the 5' RACE reads with MiXCR, one row per CDR3 protein. This sample yields about 1,400,000 distinct CDR3 sequences, of which around 42% are seen a single time; 6.5% to 10% belongs to the top ten. The CDR3 extends over 16 amino acids. The germline V gene has CDR1 LGHDT and CDR2 YNNKEL (reference sequence). Sample: blood. The receptor's source is a woman between 18 and 29 years old in good health. This chain links TRBV3-1 with TRBJ2-1, with 8 bases lining up with TRBD2. The closer fit of TRBJ2-7 to the DNA end suggests the J call may be wrong. The CDR3 DNA follows: TGTGCCAGCAGCCATCAGCTAGCGGGCTCCTACAATGAGCAGTACTTC. This encodes CASSHQLAGSYNEQYF.